These 20 T cell receptor beta chains were all obtained from the same sample, sequenced in a study of technical replicates of blood from a handful of donors. Generated by immunoSEQ multiplex PCR, the TCRdb table keeps only in-frame clones and is missing some. The sample lists 12,000 or so clones, under 85% occurring once. The material sequenced was PBMCs. These receptors all stem from a human donor in good health.

CDR3 coding DNA: TGTGCCATCAGTGTCCTCCCCGTACTAGCGGGGGTTTCCTACGAGCAGTACTTC. Residues: CAISVLPVLAGVSYEQYF. The chain joins TRBV10-3 to TRBJ2-7, with 11 bases matching TRBD2. Germline V gives CDR1 ENHRY, CDR2 SYGVKD. CDR3 length: 18 residues. J gave up 1 base and V 4 bases, and 12 bases lay outside the gene matches.

On this clone: One junction end does not reproduce the germline sequence, and a read error may be involved. The gene calls are TRBV7-2 and TRBJ2-5; 9 nucleotides align to TRBD2. The CDR3 length is 15 residues. CDR1 is SGHTA, CDR2 FQGNSA, per germline. CDR3 region: CASTLAGVGWKTQYF. The CDR3 DNA follows: TGTGCCAGCACCTTAGCGGGAGTTGGCTGGAAGACCCAGTACTTC.

This chain links TRBV7-9 with TRBJ1-1; D might be TRBD1 (6 bases). Germline assignment: CDR1 SEHNR and CDR2 FQNEAQ (reference sequence). The CDR3 runs to 16 residues. V was pared by 3 bases and J by 0 bases, with 14 bases between. The CDR3: CASSFSTGPMNTEAFF. CDR3 coding DNA: TGTGCCAGCAGCTTCTCGACAGGACCCATGAACACTGAAGCTTTCTTT.

The chain uses TRBV29-1 and TRBJ2-7; TRBD1 matches at 10 bases. After removal of 4 bases from V and 6 bases from J, the junction contained 6 bases not matched to a gene. Germline V gives CDR1 SQVTM, CDR2 ANQGSEA. The CDR3 loop spans 13 amino acids. The CDR3 loop is CSVGAWTGGEQYF. The CDR3, as DNA: TGCAGCGTTGGGGCATGGACAGGGGGCGAGCAGTACTTC.

This chain uses TRBV25-1 with TRBJ2-1, with D perhaps TRBD2 (5 bases). There are 15 residues in the CDR3. The V and J ends lost 3 bases and 2 bases respectively, with 11 bases between them. Germline assignment: CDR1 MGHDK and CDR2 SYGVNS. Here the CDR3 reads CASSDGLSPYNEQFF. DNA for the CDR3: TGTGCCAGCAGTGATGGACTTTCCCCCTACAATGAGCAGTTCTTC. Looking up the rest from reference TRBV25-1 and TRBJ2-1 gives the full variable domain: EADIYQTPRYLVIGTGKKITLECSQTMGHDKMYWYQQDPGMELHLIHYSYGVNSTEKGDLSSESTVSRIRTEHFPLTLESARPSHTSQYLCASSDGLSPYNEQFFGPGTRLTVL.

The rearrangement joins TRBV14 to TRBJ2-7, with TRBD1 identical over 7 bases. Germline assignment: CDR1 SGHDN and CDR2 FVKESK. The V segment lost 4 bases and the J segment 2 bases; nucleotides outside the gene matches: 8. The CDR3 covers 15 residues. The CDR3 DNA reads as TGTGCCAGCAGCCCCCGGACAGGACTTACCTACGAGCAGTACTTC. As protein: CASSPRTGLTYEQYF. Using reference TRBV14 and TRBJ2-7 for the parts outside the CDR3, the full variable domain is EAGVTQFPSHSVIEKGQTVTLRCDPISGHDNLYWYRRVMGKEIKFLLHFVKESKQDESGMPNNRFLAERTGGTYSTLKVQPAELEDSGVYFCASSPRTGLTYEQYFGPGTRLTVT.

V gene TRBV9 combines with J gene TRBJ2-5, with 7 bases that match TRBD2. This CDR3 has 14 residues. The V segment lost 0 bases and the J segment 4 bases; nucleotides outside the gene matches: 3. Germline values: CDR1 SGDLS, CDR2 YYNGEE. The CDR3 is CASSVGLAGETQYF. CDR3 nucleotide sequence: TGTGCCAGCAGCGTAGGCTTAGCGGGAGAGACCCAGTACTTC. The complete variable domain, with remaining parts taken from reference TRBV9 and TRBJ2-5, reads DSGVTQTPKHLITATGQRVTLRCSPRSGDLSVYWYQQSLDQGLQFLIQYYNGEERAKGNILERFSAQQFPDLHSELNLSSLELGDSALYFCASSVGLAGETQYFGPGTRLLVL.

The J gene is TRBJ2-7, the V gene TRBV11-2; TRBD2 matches 8 bases. Unmatched junction bases numbered 7, after V lost 2 bases and J lost 4 bases. CDR3 length equals 15 residues. CDR1 is SGHAT, CDR2 FQNNGV, per germline. The CDR3 region is CASSLSGGVTYEQYF. The DNA for the CDR3 is TGTGCCAGCAGCTTATCGGGGGGGGTGACTTACGAGCAGTACTTC.

The chain joins TRBV5-6 to TRBJ2-3; TRBD1 aligns across 11 bases. The CDR3 is 15 residues long. V trimming: 2 bases; J trimming: 4 bases; junction bases outside the gene matches: 3. CDR1 is SGHDT, CDR2 YYEEEE, per germline. The CDR3 region has the DNA TGTGCCAGCAGCTTCGGGACAGGGGGAGCAGATACGCAGTATTTT. Translated, it gives CASSFGTGGADTQYF.

This clone was seen only once. The chain combines TRBV30 with TRBJ2-5; 7 bases map to TRBD1. Germline V gene sequence: CDR1 GTSNPN, CDR2 SVGIG (reference sequence). CDR3 length: 11 residues. V was pared by 5 bases and J by 4 bases, with 1 base of the junction left unmatched. Here the CDR3 reads CAWGTVETQYF. CDR3 nucleotides: TGTGCCTGGGGGACAGTAGAGACCCAGTACTTC.

J is TRBJ1-1 and V is TRBV10-3; TRBD1 matches at 10 bases. The CDR3 extends over 13 amino acids. Germline V gene sequence: CDR1 ENHRY, CDR2 SYGVKD. V lost 6 bases, J lost 7 bases, and 5 bases stayed unmatched. Here the CDR3 reads CAISRGTGDEAFF. Written as DNA, the CDR3 is TGTGCCATCAGCAGAGGGACAGGGGATGAAGCTTTCTTT.

The chain recombines TRBV6-6 with TRBJ2-7, with D possibly matching TRBD1 (6 bases). Germline CDR1 and CDR2: MNHNY and SVGAGI (reference sequence). V lost 5 bases, J lost 4 bases, and 12 bases lay in between. The CDR3 is made up of 13 amino acids. The CDR3 region has the DNA TGTGCCAGCAGTCCAGGGGACCTTTACGAGCAGTACTTC. It specifies CASSPGDLYEQYF.

CDR3 coding DNA: TGTGCCAGCAGTTCCCGGCAGGGACTAGCCAAAAACATTCAGTACTTC. This encodes CASSSRQGLAKNIQYF. V usage is TRBV27 and J usage is TRBJ2-4, with a weak D call TRBD2 (6 bases). CDR3 length: 16 residues. V dropped 4 bases and J dropped 0 bases, with 13 bases sitting between them. The germline V gene encodes CDR1 MNHEY and CDR2 SMNVEV (reference sequence).

DNA for the CDR3: TGTGCCATCAGTGCCTCCGGGACAGCGGCGACAACCCGGAACACCATATATTTT. Translation: CAISASGTAATTRNTIYF. The J gene is TRBJ1-3, the V gene TRBV10-3; 7 bases align to TRBD1. The CDR3 totals 18 residues. CDR1 is ENHRY and CDR2 is SYGVKD in the germline V gene. J was trimmed by 7 bases and V by 4 bases; bases with no gene match: 19.

The CDR3 DNA reads as TGTGCCACCAACCGGGACAGCGACTCCTACGAGCAGTACTTC. Its protein product is CATNRDSDSYEQYF. The chain is built from TRBV10-3 and TRBJ2-7, with 7 bases lining up with TRBD1. The germline V gene encodes CDR1 ENHRY and CDR2 SYGVKD. CDR3 length: 14 residues. The J segment lost 0 bases and the V segment lost 10 bases, leaving 9 bases of the junction unmatched.

The CDR3 DNA reads as TGTGCCAGCAGCAACAGACTAGTACCCCACAATGAGCAGTTCTTC. This gives the protein CASSNRLVPHNEQFF. This sequence joins TRBV5-6 and TRBJ2-1; D might be TRBD2 (6 bases). V lost 4 bases, J lost 5 bases, and 16 bases lay in between. This CDR3 spans 15 amino acids. Germline CDR1 reads SGHDT; CDR2 reads YYEEEE.

The chain combines TRBV9 with TRBJ2-3, with 8 bases fitting TRBD1. The trim removed 2 bases at V and 3 bases at J, leaving 14 bases unmatched. The length of the CDR3 is 18 residues. The germline V gene has CDR1 SGDLS and CDR2 YYNGEE. CDR3 sequence (DNA): TGTGCCAGCAGCGTCCGAGAGCCAGGGGGCACGGGAACAGATACGCAGTATTTT. Its translation: CASSVREPGGTGTDTQYF.

The chain has TRBV5-1 and TRBJ2-7, with D possibly being TRBD1 (6 bases). Looked up from germline, CDR1 is SGHRS and CDR2 is YFSETQ. V was shortened by 5 bases and J by 5 bases, with 8 bases between the two germline ends. The CDR3 is 11 residues long. This CDR3 reads CASRNRDEQYF. The DNA for the CDR3 is TGCGCCAGCAGAAACAGGGACGAGCAGTACTTC.

The rearrangement uses TRBV19 and TRBJ2-2; possible D gene TRBD2, 5 bases. CDR3 length: 15 amino acids. In germline, CDR1 is LNHDA, CDR2 SQIVND (reference sequence). V lost 5 bases and J 1 base, leaving 11 bases between the germline ends. This CDR3 reads CASSGLAGNTGELFF. In DNA, the CDR3 is TGTGCCAGTAGTGGGCTAGCCGGGAACACCGGGGAGCTGTTTTTT.

This clone was counted a few times. The rearrangement joins TRBV10-1 to TRBJ2-7; D is possibly TRBD1 (6 bases). The CDR3 sequence is 13 residues long. The V gene's germline CDR1 is WNHNN and CDR2 SYGVQD (reference sequence). The V end lost 2 bases, the J end lost 4 bases, and 9 bases lay between the germline ends. DNA of the CDR3: TGCGCCAGCAGTGAGACAGGGTCTTACGAGCAGTACTTC. Its protein is CASSETGSYEQYF.